This TCR beta chain was sequenced in a study of radiotherapy plus CTLA-4 blockade in lung cancer. Sequencing used immunoSEQ multiplex PCR; TCRdb keeps in-frame clones, though not all of them. This repertoire shows about 53,000 clones, around 84% found once; its top ten account for 25% to 35%. Germline CDR1 is MDHEN and CDR2 is SYDVKM. This CDR3 region has 17 residues. Trimming left V 1 base short and J 2 bases short, with 15 bases between. This clone was detected only once. The sequences come from peripheral blood, collected from a patient treated with radiotherapy plus ipilimumab. This clonotype was obtained from a human donor with non-small cell lung cancer whose response to radiotherapy plus ipilimumab could not be evaluated. The chain uses TRBV28 and TRBJ1-5; TRBD1 is a possible D gene (5 bases). The CDR3 region is CASSLLGAQTRNQPQHF. DNA of the CDR3: TGTGCCAGCAGTTTATTAGGGGCCCAGACCCGCAATCAGCCCCAGCATTTT.